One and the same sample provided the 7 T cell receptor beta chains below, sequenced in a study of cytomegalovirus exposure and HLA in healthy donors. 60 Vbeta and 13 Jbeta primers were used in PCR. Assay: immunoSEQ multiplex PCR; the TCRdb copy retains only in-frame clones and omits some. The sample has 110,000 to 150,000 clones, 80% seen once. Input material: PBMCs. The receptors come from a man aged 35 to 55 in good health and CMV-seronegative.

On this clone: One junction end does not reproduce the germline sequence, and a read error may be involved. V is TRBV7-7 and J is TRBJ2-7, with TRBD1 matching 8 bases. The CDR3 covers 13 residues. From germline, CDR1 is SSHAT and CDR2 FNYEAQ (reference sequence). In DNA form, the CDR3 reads TGTGCTAGCAGCTCCGGGACAGGCTACGAGCAGTACTTC. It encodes CASSSGTGYEQYF.

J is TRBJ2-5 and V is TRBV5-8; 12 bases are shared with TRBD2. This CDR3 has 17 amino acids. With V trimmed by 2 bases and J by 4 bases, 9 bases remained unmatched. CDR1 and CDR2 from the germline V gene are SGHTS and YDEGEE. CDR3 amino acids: CASSFLLAGGPGETQYF. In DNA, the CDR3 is TGTGCCAGCAGCTTCCTGCTAGCGGGGGGGCCAGGAGAGACCCAGTACTTC. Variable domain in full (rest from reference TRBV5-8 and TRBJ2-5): EAGVTQSPTHLIKTRGQQATLRCSPISGHTSVYWYQQALGLGLQFLLWYDEGEERNRGNFPPRFSGRQFPNYSSELNVNALELEDSALYLCASSFLLAGGPGETQYFGPGTRLLVL.

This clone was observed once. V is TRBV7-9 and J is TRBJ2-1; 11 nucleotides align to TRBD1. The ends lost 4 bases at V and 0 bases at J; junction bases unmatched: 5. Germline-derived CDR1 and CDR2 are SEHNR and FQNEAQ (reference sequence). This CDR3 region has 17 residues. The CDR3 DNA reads TGTGCCAGCAGCTCAGGACAGGGGGCATTCTCCTACAATGAGCAGTTCTTC. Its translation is CASSSGQGAFSYNEQFF.

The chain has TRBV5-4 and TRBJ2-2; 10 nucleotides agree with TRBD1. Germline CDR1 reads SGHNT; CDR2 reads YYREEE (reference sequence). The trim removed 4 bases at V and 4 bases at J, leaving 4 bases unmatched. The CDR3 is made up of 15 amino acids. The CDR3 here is CASSRQGATTGELFF. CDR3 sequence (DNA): TGTGCCAGCAGCCGACAGGGGGCCACCACCGGGGAGCTGTTTTTT.

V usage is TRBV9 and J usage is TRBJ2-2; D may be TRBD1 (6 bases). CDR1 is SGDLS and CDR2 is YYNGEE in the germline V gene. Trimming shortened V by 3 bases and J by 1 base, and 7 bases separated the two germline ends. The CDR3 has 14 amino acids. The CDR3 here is CASSGRGNTGELFF. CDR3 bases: TGTGCCAGCAGCGGCAGGGGGAACACCGGGGAGCTGTTTTTT.

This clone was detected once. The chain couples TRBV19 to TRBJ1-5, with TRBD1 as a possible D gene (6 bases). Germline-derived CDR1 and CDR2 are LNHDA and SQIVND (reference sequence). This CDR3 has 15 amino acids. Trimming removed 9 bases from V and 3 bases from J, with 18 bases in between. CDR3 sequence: CASQLRTAINQPQHF. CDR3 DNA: TGTGCCAGCCAACTCCGGACAGCTATCAATCAGCCCCAGCATTTT.

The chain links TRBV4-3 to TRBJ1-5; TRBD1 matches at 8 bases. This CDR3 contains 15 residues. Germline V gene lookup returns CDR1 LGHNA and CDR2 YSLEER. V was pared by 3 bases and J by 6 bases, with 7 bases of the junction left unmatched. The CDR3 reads CASSQGQGAGQPQHF. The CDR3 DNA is TGCGCCAGCAGCCAGGGTCAGGGGGCGGGTCAGCCCCAGCATTTT.